Following are 7 T cell receptor beta chains from one sample sequenced in a study of CD8 T cells in Susac syndrome. RNA in amounts of about 0.45 to 1 ug was reverse transcribed with random hexamers. TCRdb re-derived calls from the immunoSEQ multiplex PCR reads in MiXCR, one entry per CDR3 protein. The profile shows 150,000 to 200,000 distinct CDR3 sequences, around 95% of them singletons. Sequencing was done on a sample of CD4+ T cells from PBMCs. Source of these receptors: a human donor with Susac syndrome.

The gene calls are TRBV27 and TRBJ1-1, with a weak D call TRBD1 (5 bases). This CDR3 has 13 residues. Trimming took off 5 bases at V and 10 bases at J, with 17 bases between the two ends. CDR1 and CDR2 (germline): MNHEY, SMNVEV (reference sequence). This CDR3 reads CASSLDGPRGAFF. The DNA of the CDR3 is TGTGCCAGCAGTCTGGACGGCCCAAGGGGAGCTTTCTTT.

The chain uses TRBV29-1 and TRBJ1-5; tentatively, D is TRBD1 (5 bases). The CDR3 is 15 residues long. V was shortened by 4 bases and J by 1 base, with 14 bases between the two germline ends. Per germline, CDR1 SQVTM and CDR2 ANQGSEA. The CDR3 is CSVGPGLDSNQPQHF. The CDR3 nucleotides are TGCAGCGTTGGACCAGGGCTAGACAGCAATCAGCCCCAGCATTTT.

In nucleotides, the CDR3 is TGTGCCAGCACTGAAAACACCGGGGAGCTGTTTTTT. Encoded protein: CASTENTGELFF. The rearrangement uses TRBV7-2 and TRBJ2-2, with D unclear. The CDR3 sequence is 12 residues long. Germline-derived CDR1 and CDR2 are SGHTA and FQGNSA. V dropped 7 bases and J dropped 2 bases, with 5 bases sitting between them. Full variable domain (outside the CDR3, taken from reference TRBV7-2 and TRBJ2-2): GAGVSQSPSNKVTEKGKDVELRCDPISGHTALYWYRQSLGQGLEFLIYFQGNSAPDKSGLPSDRFSAERTGGSVSTLTIQRTQQEDSAVYLCASTENTGELFFGEGSRLTVL.

A few counts support this clonotype. This chain joins TRBV6-5 and TRBJ1-1; D gene uncertain. This CDR3 region has 13 residues. Trimming removed 7 bases from V and 6 bases from J, with 15 bases in between. Germline V gene sequence: CDR1 MNHEY, CDR2 SVGAGI. The chain's CDR3 is CASIFALGAEAFF. The CDR3 DNA follows: TGTGCCAGCATCTTTGCCCTGGGCGCTGAAGCTTTCTTT.

The V and J genes are TRBV11-3 and TRBJ1-1, with TRBD1 as a possible D gene (6 bases). CDR1 SGHNT and CDR2 YENEEA come from the germline V gene. The CDR3 runs to 14 residues. V shed 5 bases and J shed 4 bases, with 14 bases lying between them. The DNA of the CDR3 is TGTGCCAGCAGCCGAGAGGGGGGCGCCACTGAAGCTTTCTTT. This gives the protein CASSREGGATEAFF. The full variable domain, with the rest looked up from reference TRBV11-3 and TRBJ1-1, is EAGVVQSPRYKIIEKKQPVAFWCNPISGHNTLYWYLQNLGQGPELLIRYENEEAVDDSQLPKDRFSAERLKGVDSTLKIQPAELGDSAVYLCASSREGGATEAFFGQGTRLTVV.

This chain connects TRBV7-3 to TRBJ2-5; no definite D call. V lost 3 bases to trimming and J lost 5 bases, with 13 bases between them. This CDR3 has 14 residues. Germline V gene sequence: CDR1 SGHTA, CDR2 FQGTGA. The CDR3 here is CASSFSPTTETQYF. The CDR3, as DNA: TGTGCCAGCAGCTTCTCACCAACGACGGAGACCCAGTACTTC.

The V and J genes are TRBV15 and TRBJ2-5; tentative D call: TRBD2 (5 bases). This CDR3 region has 14 residues. CDR1 is LNHNV and CDR2 is YYDKDF in the germline V gene (reference sequence). V lost 5 bases to trimming and J lost 6 bases, with 16 bases between them. CDR3 amino acids: CATSPGWGEKTQYF. As DNA, the CDR3 is TGTGCCACCAGCCCGGGGTGGGGAGAAAAGACCCAGTACTTC.